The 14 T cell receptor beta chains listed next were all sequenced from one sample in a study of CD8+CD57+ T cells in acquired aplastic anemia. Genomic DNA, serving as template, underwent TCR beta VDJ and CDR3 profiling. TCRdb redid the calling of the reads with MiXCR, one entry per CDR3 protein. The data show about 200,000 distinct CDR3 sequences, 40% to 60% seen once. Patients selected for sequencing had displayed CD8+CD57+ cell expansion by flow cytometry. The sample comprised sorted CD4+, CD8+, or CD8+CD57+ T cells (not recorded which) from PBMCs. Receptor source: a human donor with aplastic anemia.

For the CDR3, the DNA is TGCAGCGTTGTGGATAACAACCTGGGGGCTTTCTTT. Its protein is CSVVDNNLGAFF. The chain couples TRBV29-1 to TRBJ1-1; D is ambiguous. The CDR3 is made up of 12 amino acids. Trimming stripped 4 bases from V and 11 bases from J, with 17 bases between. Per the germline V gene, CDR1 is SQVTM and CDR2 is ANQGSEA.

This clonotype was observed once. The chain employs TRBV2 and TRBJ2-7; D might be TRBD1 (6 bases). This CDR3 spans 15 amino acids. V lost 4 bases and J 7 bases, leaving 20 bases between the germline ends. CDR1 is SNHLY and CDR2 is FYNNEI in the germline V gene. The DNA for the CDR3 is TGTGCCAGCAGTGGGGGTGAGGCAGGGGATCTTGAGCAGTACTTC. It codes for CASSGGEAGDLEQYF.

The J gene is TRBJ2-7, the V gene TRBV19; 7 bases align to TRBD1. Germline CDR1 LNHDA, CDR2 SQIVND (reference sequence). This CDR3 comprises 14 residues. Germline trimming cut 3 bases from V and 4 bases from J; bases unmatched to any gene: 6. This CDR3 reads CASSIQGVKYEQYF. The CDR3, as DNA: TGTGCCAGTAGTATCCAGGGGGTAAAATACGAGCAGTACTTC.

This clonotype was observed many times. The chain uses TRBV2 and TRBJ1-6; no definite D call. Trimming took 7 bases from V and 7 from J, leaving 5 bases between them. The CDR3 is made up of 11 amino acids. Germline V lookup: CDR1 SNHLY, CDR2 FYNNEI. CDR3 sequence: CASTSNSPLHF. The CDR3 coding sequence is TGTGCCAGCACTTCGAATTCACCCCTCCACTTT. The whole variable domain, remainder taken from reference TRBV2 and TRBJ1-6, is EPEVTQTPSHQVTQMGQEVILRCVPISNHLYFYWYRQILGQKVEFLVSFYNNEISEKSEIFDDQFSVERPDGSNFTLKIRSTKLEDSAMYFCASTSNSPLHFGNGTRLTVT.

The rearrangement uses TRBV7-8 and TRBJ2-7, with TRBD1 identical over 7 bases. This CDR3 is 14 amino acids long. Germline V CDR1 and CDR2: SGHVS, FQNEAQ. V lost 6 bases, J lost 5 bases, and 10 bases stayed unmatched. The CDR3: CASSSSRTGDEQYF. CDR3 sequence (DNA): TGTGCCAGCAGTTCCTCTCGAACAGGGGACGAGCAGTACTTC.

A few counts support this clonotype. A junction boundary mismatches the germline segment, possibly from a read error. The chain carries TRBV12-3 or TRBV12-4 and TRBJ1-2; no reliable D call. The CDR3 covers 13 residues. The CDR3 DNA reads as TGTACCAGCAGGAGGACTTTTCTCTATGGCTACACCTTC. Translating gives CTSRRTFLYGYTF.

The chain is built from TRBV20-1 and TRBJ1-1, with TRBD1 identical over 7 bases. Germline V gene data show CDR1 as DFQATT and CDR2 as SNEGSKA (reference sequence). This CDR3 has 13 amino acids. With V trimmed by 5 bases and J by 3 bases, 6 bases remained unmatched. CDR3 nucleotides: TGCAGTGCTCACCCAGGGGGAGACACTGAAGCTTTCTTT. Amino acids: CSAHPGGDTEAFF.

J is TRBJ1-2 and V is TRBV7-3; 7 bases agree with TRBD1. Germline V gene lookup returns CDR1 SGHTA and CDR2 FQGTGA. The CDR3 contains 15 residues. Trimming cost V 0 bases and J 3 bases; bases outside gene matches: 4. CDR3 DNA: TGTGCCAGCAGCTTAACAGGGGGCTTCGACTATGGCTACACCTTC. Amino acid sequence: CASSLTGGFDYGYTF. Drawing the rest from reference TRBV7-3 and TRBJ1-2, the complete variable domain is GAGVSQTPSNKVTEKGKYVELRCDPISGHTALYWYRQSLGQGPEFLIYFQGTGAADDSGLPNDRFFAVRPEGSVSTLKIQRTERGDSAVYLCASSLTGGFDYGYTFGSGTRLTVV.

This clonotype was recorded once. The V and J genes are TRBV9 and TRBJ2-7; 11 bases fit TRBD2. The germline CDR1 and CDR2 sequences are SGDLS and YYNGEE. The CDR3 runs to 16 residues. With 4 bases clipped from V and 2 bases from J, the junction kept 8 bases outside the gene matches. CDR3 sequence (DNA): TGTGCCAGCAGCCCTGTAGCGGGGGGGTCTCCCTACGAGCAGTACTTC. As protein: CASSPVAGGSPYEQYF.

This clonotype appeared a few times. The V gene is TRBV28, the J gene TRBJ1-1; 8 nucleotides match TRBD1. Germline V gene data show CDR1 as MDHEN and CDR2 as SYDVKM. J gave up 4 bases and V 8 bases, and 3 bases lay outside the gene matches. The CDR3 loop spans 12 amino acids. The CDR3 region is CASGQGFTEAFF. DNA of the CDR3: TGTGCCAGCGGACAGGGATTCACTGAAGCTTTCTTT.

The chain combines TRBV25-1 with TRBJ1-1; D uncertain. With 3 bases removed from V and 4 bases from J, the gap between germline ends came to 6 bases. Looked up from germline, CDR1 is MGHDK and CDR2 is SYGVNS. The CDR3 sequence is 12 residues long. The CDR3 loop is CASSDSFTEAFF. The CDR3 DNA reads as TGTGCCAGCAGTGACAGCTTCACTGAAGCTTTCTTT.

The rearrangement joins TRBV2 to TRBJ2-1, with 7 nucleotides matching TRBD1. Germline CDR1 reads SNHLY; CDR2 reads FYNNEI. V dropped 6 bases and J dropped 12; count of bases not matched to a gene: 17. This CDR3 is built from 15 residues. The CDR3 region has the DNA TGTGCCAGCAGGTACCAGGGGGTGAGCACAGATACGCAGTTCTTC. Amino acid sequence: CASRYQGVSTDTQFF.

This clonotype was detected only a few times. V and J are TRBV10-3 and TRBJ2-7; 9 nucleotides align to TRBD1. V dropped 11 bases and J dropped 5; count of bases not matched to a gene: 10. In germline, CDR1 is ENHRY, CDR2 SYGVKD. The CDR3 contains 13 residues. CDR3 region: CAGRGQGQDEQYF. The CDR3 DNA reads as TGTGCCGGCCGGGGACAGGGACAGGACGAGCAGTACTTC.

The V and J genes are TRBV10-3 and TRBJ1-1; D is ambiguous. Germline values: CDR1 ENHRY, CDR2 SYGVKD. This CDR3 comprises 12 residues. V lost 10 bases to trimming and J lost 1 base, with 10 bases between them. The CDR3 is CATSAGNTEAFF. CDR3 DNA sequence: TGTGCCACCAGCGCAGGGAACACTGAAGCTTTCTTT.